This section outlines one TCR beta chain sequence together with its context. The CDR3 totals 14 residues. V lost 9 bases to trimming and J lost 3 bases, with 17 bases between them. Germline V CDR1 and CDR2: SNHLY, FYNNEI. This record comes from a study of blood T cell repertoires in COVID-19. TCRdb keeps only in-frame clones here, not all; method: immunoSEQ multiplex PCR. The sample carries 250,000 to 300,000 clones, more than 75% recorded once. Input material: PBMCs or T cells enriched from blood (not recorded which). The chain recombines TRBV2 with TRBJ1-2; D is perhaps TRBD1 (5 bases). The sequence was obtained from an older woman in a cohort exposed to, infected with or recovered from COVID-19 (not recorded which). The CDR3 DNA sequence: TGTGCCAGTGATCAGGGATCATCCCACTATGGCTACACCTTC. This gives the protein CASDQGSSHYGYTF.